This entry is about one T cell receptor (beta chain). No antigen is known for it. No base quality values were provided; no much bigger clone lies one nucleotide off. This entry comes from a study of CD8 T cells in ankylosing spondylitis listed by TCRdb under 2017. In terms of the full investigation: T cell receptor beta repertoires were profiled in healthy donors and ankylosing spondylitis patients so that disease-linked TCR variants could be found. The whole study cohort included 85 to 120 healthy donors and 25 ankylosing spondylitis patients. Peripheral blood samples were taken, and synovial fluid was additionally collected from ankylosing spondylitis patients. What the work shows at the level of the full study, not this receptor alone: Some motif variants had previously been reported in the synovial fluid and blood of reactive arthritis patients, which suggests shared mechanisms of disease initiation. In peripheral blood, the disease-linked clones were found at relatively low frequencies and had a CD8+ phenotype. Blood from ankylosing spondylitis patients appeared to be characterized by a TCR beta motif made up of under ten highly homologous amino acid variants. The disease-linked clones were reported as significantly enriched in matched synovial fluid samples from ankylosing spondylitis patients.

The instrument was an Illumina HiSeq 2500. Quantitative 5'-RACE with molecular barcodes was the method used to prepare the TCR beta libraries. In the authors' own workflow: A new computational method based on a probabilistic model of VDJ rearrangement was used to identify disease-linked TCR variants. TCRdb cleaned the public reads at Q25 with fastp, built clones with MiXCR and kept in-frame beta chains. Every entry covers one CDR3 protein and lists the most common genes and DNA from its rows. These V and J calls rely on TCRdb rather than the paper's analysis. The sample has about 340,000 distinct CDR3 sequences on record, approximately 14% of them singletons. Approximately 1.1% of the sample is in the top ten clones. The CDR3 runs 19 amino acids, cysteine and phenylalanine included. Only the CDR3 part of the read is kept: 57 bases, read in frame from the first base. The germline V gene encodes CDR1 SGHAT and CDR2 FQDESV (reference sequence). V is clipped by 6 bases and J by 0 bases, and the sequence between their germline boundaries is 21 bases long.

Sequences were obtained from blood, either unsorted or a sorted T cell fraction (not recorded which). This sequence originates from a male donor with ankylosing spondylitis or in good health (not recorded which). In this chain, TRBV11-1 is recombined with TRBJ2-6; a tentative D match to TRBD1 spans 9 bases. The CDR3 region: CASRRSGTGRPSGANVLTF. The DNA sequence is as follows: TGTGCCAGCAGGCGTAGCGGGACAGGGCGTCCCTCTGGGGCCAACGTCCTGACTTTC.